This T cell receptor (beta chain) was identified during a study of cytomegalovirus exposure and HLA in healthy donors. The PCR employed 60 Vbeta primers together with 13 Jbeta primers. Here immunoSEQ multiplex PCR was the method, and the copy in TCRdb shows in-frame clones only, minus some. The data contain under 200,000 clones, 80% to 90% of them seen just once; the ten biggest clones take up around 1.8%. Input material: PBMCs. This TCR was sampled from a woman younger than 35 in good health and CMV-seronegative.

CDR3 nucleotides: TGTGCCACAGTAAAGACAGGGGCCGCGAATGAATATGGCTACACCTTC. Its protein product is CATVKTGAANEYGYTF. The chain couples TRBV28 to TRBJ1-2; TRBD1 aligns across 8 bases. The CDR3 totals 16 residues. Unmatched junction bases numbered 18, after V lost 10 bases and J lost 5 bases. Germline V gene sequence: CDR1 MDHEN, CDR2 SYDVKM.